This T cell receptor (beta chain) was sequenced during a study of cytomegalovirus exposure and HLA in healthy donors. Germline assignment: CDR1 LNHDA and CDR2 SQIVND (reference sequence). J lost 5 bases, V lost 5 bases, and 3 bases had no gene match. The length of the CDR3 is 14 residues. Researchers ran the PCR with 60 Vbeta and 13 Jbeta primers. The table came from immunoSEQ multiplex PCR; TCRdb's copy has only in-frame clones and leaves some out. The sample carries approximately 150,000 clones, 82% recorded once. Study-level results: Owing to their indistinguishability, certain V segments, notably TRBV6-2 and TRBV6-3, were excluded. Using a false discovery rate of 0.05, a later analysis showed that 15,000 to 20,000 TCR beta sequences were associated with HLA alleles.

This clone was seen only once. Its cognate antigen is unknown. The source material was PBMCs. The sequence was collected from a male donor in good health and CMV-seronegative. V and J are TRBV19 and TRBJ2-1; TRBD2 agrees at 10 bases. DNA of the CDR3: TGTGCCAGTAGTCTCCTAGCGGGAGACAATGAGCAGTTCTTC. The encoded protein is CASSLLAGDNEQFF. Full variable domain (remainder filled in from reference TRBV19 and TRBJ2-1): DGGITQSPKYLFRKEGQNVTLSCEQNLNHDAMYWYRQDPGQGLRLIYYSQIVNDFQKGDIAEGYSVSREKKESFPLTVTSAQKNPTAFYLCASSLLAGDNEQFFGPGTRLTVL.